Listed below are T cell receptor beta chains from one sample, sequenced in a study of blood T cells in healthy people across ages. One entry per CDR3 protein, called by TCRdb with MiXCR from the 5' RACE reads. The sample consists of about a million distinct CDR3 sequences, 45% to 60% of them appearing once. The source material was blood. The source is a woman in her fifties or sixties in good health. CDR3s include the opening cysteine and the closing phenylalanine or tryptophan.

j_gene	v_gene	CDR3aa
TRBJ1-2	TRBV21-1	CASSKESDHGGYTF
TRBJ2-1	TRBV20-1	CSASRPGTPYNEQFF
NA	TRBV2	CASSGLAADEQYF
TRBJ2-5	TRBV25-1	CASSGGAGVKTQYF
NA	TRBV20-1	CSASQGYEQYF
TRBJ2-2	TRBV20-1	CSARNSGRSANTGELFF
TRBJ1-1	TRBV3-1	CASSGTGLTEAFF
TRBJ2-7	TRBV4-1	CASSQPGQSYEQYF
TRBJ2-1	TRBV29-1	CSGEQNYNEQFF
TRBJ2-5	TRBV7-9	CASSNFQETQYF
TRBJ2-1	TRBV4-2	CASSHPDTSSYNEQFF
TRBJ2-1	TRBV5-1	CASSPRTGGAYEQFF
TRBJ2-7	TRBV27	CASSRQGAFEQYF
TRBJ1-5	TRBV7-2	CASSLGFRVSNQPQHF
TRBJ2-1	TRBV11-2	CASRSTSGRFEQFF
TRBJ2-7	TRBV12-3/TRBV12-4	CASSSRRAPTYEQYF
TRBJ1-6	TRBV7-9	CASSSAVRQGYSPLHF
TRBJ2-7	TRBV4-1	CASSQPGAEYEQYF
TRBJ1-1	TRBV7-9	CASSLGIQDTEAFF
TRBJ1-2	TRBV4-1	CASSQEPGTGGKRRGYTF
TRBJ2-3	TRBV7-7	CASSQGEASTDTQYF
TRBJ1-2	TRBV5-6	CASSSLQPRYGGYTF
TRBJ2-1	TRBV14	CASSQGQGFRNEQFF
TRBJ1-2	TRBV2	CASSKNIGTGSSGYTF
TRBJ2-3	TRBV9	CASSVGGGPTDTQYF
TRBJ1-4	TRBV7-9	CASSASGIGEKLFF
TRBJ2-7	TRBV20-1	CSARDWTGFIHEQYF
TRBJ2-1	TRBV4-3	CASSPEVSSYNEQFF
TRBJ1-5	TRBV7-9	CASSTTGVSQPQHF
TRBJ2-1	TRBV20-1	CSARTFTSSSYNEQFF
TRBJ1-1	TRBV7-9	CASSWKDTEAFF
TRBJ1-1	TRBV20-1	CSARDRGYMNTEAFF
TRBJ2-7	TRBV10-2	CASSELPTKLGGGEQYF
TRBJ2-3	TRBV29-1	CSVDRGIPDTQYF
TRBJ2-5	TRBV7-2	CASSVAGSETQYF
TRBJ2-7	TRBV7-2	CASSTSTSYNEQYF
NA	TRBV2	CARSVRELQTDEQYF
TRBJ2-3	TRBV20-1	CSASETGTDTQYF
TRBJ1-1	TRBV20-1	CSATLRWGTEAFF
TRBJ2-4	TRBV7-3	CASSFLAGNKNIQYF
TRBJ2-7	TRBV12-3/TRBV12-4	CASSFVGTGFNEQYF
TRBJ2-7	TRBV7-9	CASSVAQGEVYEQYF
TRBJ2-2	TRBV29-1	CSVYTGELFF
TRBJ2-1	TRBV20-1	CSARDFRPHGSGRVMEQFF
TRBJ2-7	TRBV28	CASSLIGTGSYEQYF